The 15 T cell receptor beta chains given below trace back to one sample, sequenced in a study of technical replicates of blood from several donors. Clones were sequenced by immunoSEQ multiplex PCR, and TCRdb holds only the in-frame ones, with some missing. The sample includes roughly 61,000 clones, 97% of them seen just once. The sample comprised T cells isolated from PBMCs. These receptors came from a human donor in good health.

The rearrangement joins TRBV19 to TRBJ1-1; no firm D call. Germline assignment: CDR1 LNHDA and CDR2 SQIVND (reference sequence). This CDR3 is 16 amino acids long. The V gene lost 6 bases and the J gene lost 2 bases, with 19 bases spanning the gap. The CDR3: CASSRIMEGDNTEAFF. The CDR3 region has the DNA TGTGCCAGTAGCCGCATTATGGAGGGCGACAACACTGAAGCTTTCTTT. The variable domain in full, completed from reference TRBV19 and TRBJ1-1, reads DGGITQSPKYLFRKEGQNVTLSCEQNLNHDAMYWYRQDPGQGLRLIYYSQIVNDFQKGDIAEGYSVSREKKESFPLTVTSAQKNPTAFYLCASSRIMEGDNTEAFFGQGTRLTVV.

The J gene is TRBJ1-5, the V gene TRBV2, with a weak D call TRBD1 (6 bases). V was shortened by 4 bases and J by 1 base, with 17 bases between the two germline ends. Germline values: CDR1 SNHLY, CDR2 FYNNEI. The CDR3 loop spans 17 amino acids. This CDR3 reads CASSVPTGSGSNQPQHF. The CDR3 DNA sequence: TGTGCCAGCAGTGTACCCACAGGGTCAGGGAGCAATCAGCCCCAGCATTTT.

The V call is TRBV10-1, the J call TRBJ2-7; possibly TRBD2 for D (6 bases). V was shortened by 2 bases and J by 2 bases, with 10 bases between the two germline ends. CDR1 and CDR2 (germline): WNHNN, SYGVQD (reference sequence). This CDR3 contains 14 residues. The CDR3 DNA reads TGCGCCAGCAGTGAGGAAGCGGGCGCCTACGAGCAGTACTTC. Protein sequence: CASSEEAGAYEQYF.

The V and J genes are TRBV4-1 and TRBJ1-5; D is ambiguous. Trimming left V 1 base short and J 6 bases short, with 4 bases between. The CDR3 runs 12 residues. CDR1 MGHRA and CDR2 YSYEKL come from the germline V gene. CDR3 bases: TGCGCCAGCAGCCAAGGCGGTCAGCCCCAGCATTTT. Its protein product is CASSQGGQPQHF.

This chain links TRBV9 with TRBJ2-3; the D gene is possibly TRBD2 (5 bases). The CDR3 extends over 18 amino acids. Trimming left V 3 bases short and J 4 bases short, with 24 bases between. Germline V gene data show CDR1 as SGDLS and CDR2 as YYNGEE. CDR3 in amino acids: CASSAELLGLVLPDTQYF. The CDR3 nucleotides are TGTGCCAGCAGCGCCGAACTACTCGGACTTGTCCTACCAGATACGCAGTATTTT.

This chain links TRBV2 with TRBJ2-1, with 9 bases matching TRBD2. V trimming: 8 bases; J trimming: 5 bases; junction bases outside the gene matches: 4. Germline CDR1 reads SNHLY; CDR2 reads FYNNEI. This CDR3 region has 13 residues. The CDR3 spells CASGLALDNEQFF. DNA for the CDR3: TGTGCCAGCGGACTAGCGTTAGACAATGAGCAGTTCTTC.

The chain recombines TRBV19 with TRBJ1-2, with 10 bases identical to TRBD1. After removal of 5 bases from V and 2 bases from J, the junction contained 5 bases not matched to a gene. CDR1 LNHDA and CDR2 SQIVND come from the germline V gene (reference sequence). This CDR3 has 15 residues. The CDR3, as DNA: TGTGCCAGTAGTTCACGGACAGGGGGGAACTATGGCTACACCTTC. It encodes CASSSRTGGNYGYTF.

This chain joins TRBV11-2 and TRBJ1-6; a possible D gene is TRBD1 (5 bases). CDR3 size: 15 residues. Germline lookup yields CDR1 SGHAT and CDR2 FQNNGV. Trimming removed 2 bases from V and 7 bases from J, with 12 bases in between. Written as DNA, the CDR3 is TGTGCCAGCAGCTTAACAGCCCAGGGCAATTCACCCCTCCACTTT. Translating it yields CASSLTAQGNSPLHF.

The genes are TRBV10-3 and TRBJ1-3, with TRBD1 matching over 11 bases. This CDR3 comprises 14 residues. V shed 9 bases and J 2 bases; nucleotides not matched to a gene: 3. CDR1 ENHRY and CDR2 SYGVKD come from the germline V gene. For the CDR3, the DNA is TGTGCCATGCGGACAGGGGGCGCTGGAAACACCATATATTTT. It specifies CAMRTGGAGNTIYF.

CDR3 residues: CASNRPTYGYTF. CDR3 DNA sequence: TGTGCCAGCAACAGACCGACCTATGGCTACACCTTC. V is TRBV9 and J is TRBJ1-2; D call uncertain. Trimming left V 6 bases short and J 4 bases short, with 10 bases between. This CDR3 region has 12 residues. Germline values: CDR1 SGDLS, CDR2 YYNGEE.

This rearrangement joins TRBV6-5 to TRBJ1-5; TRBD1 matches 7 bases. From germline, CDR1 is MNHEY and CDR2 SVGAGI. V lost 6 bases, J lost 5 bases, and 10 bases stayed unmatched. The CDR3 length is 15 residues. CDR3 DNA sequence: TGTGCCAGCAGGCCGATTTGGGACAGTTATCAGCCCCAGCATTTT. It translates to CASRPIWDSYQPQHF.

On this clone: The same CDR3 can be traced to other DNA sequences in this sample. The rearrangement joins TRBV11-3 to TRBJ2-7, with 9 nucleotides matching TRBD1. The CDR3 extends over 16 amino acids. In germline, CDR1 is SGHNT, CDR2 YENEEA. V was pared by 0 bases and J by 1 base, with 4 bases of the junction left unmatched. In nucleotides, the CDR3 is TGTGCCAGCAGCTTAGAGAAGACAGGGGGGTCCTACGAGCAGTACTTC. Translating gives CASSLEKTGGSYEQYF.

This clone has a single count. The CDR3 sequence: CATNGQADIPNQPQHF. The CDR3 DNA reads TGTGCCACCAATGGACAGGCGGATATCCCAAATCAGCCCCAGCATTTT. The chain links TRBV19 to TRBJ1-5, with 7 bases aligning to TRBD1. The CDR3 has 16 residues. The germline CDR1 and CDR2 sequences are LNHDA and SQIVND (reference sequence). Unmatched junction bases numbered 16, after V lost 10 bases and J lost 4 bases. The variable domain in full, completed from reference TRBV19 and TRBJ1-5, reads DGGITQSPKYLFRKEGQNVTLSCEQNLNHDAMYWYRQDPGQGLRLIYYSQIVNDFQKGDIAEGYSVSREKKESFPLTVTSAQKNPTAFYLCATNGQADIPNQPQHFGDGTRLSIL.

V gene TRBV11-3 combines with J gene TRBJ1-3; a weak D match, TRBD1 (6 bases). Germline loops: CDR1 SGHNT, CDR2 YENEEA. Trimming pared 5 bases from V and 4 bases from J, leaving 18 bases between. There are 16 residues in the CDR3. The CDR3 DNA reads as TGTGCCAGCAGCCCTCGGGAACAGGGCACCGGAAACACCATATATTTT. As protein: CASSPREQGTGNTIYF.

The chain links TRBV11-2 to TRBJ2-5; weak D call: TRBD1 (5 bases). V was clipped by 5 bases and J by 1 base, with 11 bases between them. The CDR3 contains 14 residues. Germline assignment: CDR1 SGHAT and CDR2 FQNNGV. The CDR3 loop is CASSNVRGQETQYF. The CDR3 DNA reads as TGTGCCAGCAGCAACGTAAGGGGCCAAGAGACCCAGTACTTC.